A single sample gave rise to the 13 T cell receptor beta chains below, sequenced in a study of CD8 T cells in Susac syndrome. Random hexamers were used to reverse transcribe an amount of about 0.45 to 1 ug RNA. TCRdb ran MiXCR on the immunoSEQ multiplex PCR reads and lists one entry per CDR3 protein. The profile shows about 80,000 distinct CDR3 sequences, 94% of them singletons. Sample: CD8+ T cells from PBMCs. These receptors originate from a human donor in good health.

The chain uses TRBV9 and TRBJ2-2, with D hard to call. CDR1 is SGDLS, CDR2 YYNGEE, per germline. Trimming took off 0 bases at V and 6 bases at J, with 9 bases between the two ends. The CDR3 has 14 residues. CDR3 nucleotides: TGTGCCAGCAGCGTAGGAGTAAAGGCCGGGGAGCTGTTTTTT. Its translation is CASSVGVKAGELFF.

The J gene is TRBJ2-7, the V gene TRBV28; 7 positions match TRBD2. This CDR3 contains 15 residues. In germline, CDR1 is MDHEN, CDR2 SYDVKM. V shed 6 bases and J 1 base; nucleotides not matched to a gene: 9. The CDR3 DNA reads TGTGCCAGCAGAGCCCGCGGGACTAATTCCTACGAGCAGTACGTC. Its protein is CASRARGTNSYEQYV.

The CDR3 DNA is TGCAGTGCTCGGAACCAGGGAAATAATTCACCCCTCCACTTT. Residues: CSARNQGNNSPLHF. V usage is TRBV20-1 and J usage is TRBJ1-6; possibly TRBD1 for D (5 bases). The CDR3 totals 14 residues. With 5 bases removed from V and 5 bases from J, the gap between germline ends came to 13 bases. CDR1 is DFQATT, CDR2 SNEGSKA, per germline (reference sequence).

The chain's CDR3 is CATSRDGVQETQYF. CDR3 sequence (DNA): TGTGCCACCAGCAGAGACGGGGTCCAAGAGACCCAGTACTTC. The chain uses TRBV15 and TRBJ2-5; maybe TRBD2 (5 bases). The CDR3 sequence is 14 residues long. CDR1 is LNHNV and CDR2 is YYDKDF in the germline V gene (reference sequence). V was cut by 0 bases and J by 1 base, with 6 bases left in between.

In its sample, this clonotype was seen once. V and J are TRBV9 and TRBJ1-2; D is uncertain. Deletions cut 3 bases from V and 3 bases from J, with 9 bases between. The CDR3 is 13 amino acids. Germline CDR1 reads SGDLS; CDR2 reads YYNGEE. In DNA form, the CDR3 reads TGTGCCAGCAGCGACAGACCTTACTATGGCTACACCTTC. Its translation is CASSDRPYYGYTF.

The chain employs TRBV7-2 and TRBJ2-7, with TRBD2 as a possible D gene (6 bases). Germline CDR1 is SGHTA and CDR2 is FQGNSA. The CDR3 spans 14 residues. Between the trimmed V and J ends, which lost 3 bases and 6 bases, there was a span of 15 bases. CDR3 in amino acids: CASSFSRLDGEQYF. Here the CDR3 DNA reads TGTGCCAGCAGCTTTTCCAGACTAGACGGCGAGCAGTACTTC.

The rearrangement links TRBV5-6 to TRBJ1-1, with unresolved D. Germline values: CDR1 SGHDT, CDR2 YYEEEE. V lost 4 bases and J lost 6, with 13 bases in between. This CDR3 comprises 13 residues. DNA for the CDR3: TGTGCCAGCAGCCCAATTGGAGGATCTGAAGCTTTCTTT. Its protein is CASSPIGGSEAFF.

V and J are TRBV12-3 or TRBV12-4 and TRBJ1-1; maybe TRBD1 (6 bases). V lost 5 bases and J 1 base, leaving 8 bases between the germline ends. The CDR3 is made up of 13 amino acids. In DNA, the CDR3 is TGTGCCAGCAGTAAAGGGGGGAACACTGAAGCTTTCTTT. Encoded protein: CASSKGGNTEAFF.

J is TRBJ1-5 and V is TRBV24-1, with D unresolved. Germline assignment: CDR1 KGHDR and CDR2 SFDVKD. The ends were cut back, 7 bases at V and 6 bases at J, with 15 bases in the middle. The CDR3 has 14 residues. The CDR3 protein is CATSQGPGIQPQHF. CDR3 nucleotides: TGTGCCACCAGCCAAGGGCCGGGAATTCAGCCCCAGCATTTT.

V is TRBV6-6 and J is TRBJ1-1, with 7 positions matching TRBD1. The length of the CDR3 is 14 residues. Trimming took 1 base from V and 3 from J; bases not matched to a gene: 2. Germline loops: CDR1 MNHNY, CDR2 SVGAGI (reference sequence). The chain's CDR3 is CASSYLQGYTEAFF. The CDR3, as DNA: TGTGCCAGCAGTTACTTACAGGGGTACACTGAAGCTTTCTTT.

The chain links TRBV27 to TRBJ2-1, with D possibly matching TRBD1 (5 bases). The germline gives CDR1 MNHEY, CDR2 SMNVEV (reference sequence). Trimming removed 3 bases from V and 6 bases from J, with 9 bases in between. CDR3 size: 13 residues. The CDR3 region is CASSFTGLNEQFF. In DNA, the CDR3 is TGTGCCAGCAGTTTCACAGGCCTCAATGAGCAGTTCTTC.

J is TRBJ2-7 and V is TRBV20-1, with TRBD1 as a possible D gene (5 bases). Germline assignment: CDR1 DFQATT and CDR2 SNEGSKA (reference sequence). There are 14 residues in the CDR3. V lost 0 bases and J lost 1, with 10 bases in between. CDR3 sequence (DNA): TGCAGTGCTAGAGATCGGCAGGGATCCTACGAGCAGTACTTC. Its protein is CSARDRQGSYEQYF.

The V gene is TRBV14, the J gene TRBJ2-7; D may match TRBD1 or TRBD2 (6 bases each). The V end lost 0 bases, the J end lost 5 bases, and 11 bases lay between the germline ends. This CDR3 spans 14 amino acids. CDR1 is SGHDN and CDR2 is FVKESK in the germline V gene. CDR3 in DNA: TGTGCCAGCAGCCAAGAAGGGGGGCTCAACGAGCAGTACGTC. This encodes CASSQEGGLNEQYV.